Following are 26 T cell receptor beta chains from one sample sequenced in a study of T-cell memory formation after mild COVID-19. In TCRdb, the 5' RACE reads were re-called with MiXCR into one record per CDR3 protein. The repertoire holds 250,000 to 300,000 distinct CDR3 sequences, with approximately 7.6% as singletons. Sequencing was carried out using PBMCs or a T cell subset sorted from them (not recorded which). The receptor source for this set is a young man who had mild COVID-19 (a few samples of this study predate the infection). Cell type and time point are not known.

In this sample, this clonotype turned up many times. The chain combines TRBV7-9 with TRBJ1-2, with 7 bases matching TRBD1. This CDR3 contains 15 residues. After removal of 3 bases from V and 5 bases from J, the junction contained 9 bases not matched to a gene. Germline CDR1 is SEHNR and CDR2 is FQNEAQ (reference sequence). The CDR3 DNA sequence: TGTGCCAGCAGCTTTGGGAGAGGGGGCGCTTATGGCTACACCTTC. It translates to CASSFGRGGAYGYTF.

In this sample, this clonotype turned up many times. The genes are TRBV3-1 and TRBJ1-4; no clear D. CDR3 size: 12 residues. Germline CDR1 is LGHDT and CDR2 is YNNKEL (reference sequence). V lost 0 bases, J lost 8 bases, and 4 bases lay in between. The chain's CDR3 is CASSQEGEKLFF. The CDR3 coding sequence is TGTGCCAGCAGCCAAGAAGGGGAAAAACTGTTTTTT.

This sequence joins TRBV12-3 or TRBV12-4 and TRBJ1-6; TRBD1 might be the D (6 bases). Trimming took 3 bases from V and 10 from J, leaving 16 bases between them. The CDR3 has 15 amino acids. The CDR3 DNA is TGTGCCAGCAGTTTGGAACAGGGTTTTGAATCACCCCTCCACTTT. Its protein is CASSLEQGFESPLHF.

This chain links TRBV7-3 with TRBJ2-3, with unresolved D. The germline gives CDR1 SGHTA, CDR2 FQGTGA. There are 17 residues in the CDR3. V lost 8 bases, J lost 4 bases, and 25 bases lay in between. The CDR3 DNA reads as TGTGCCAGCGCCCTGGAGAGACGAGGACCCCATGCAGATACGCAGTATTTT. This gives the protein CASALERRGPHADTQYF.

This clonotype came up a few times. V and J are TRBV29-1 and TRBJ2-7; D unresolved. Germline V CDR1 and CDR2: SQVTM, ANQGSEA. The CDR3 runs to 11 residues. Trimming pared 4 bases from V and 3 bases from J, leaving 7 bases between. The CDR3 loop reads CSVVNSYEQYF. In DNA form, the CDR3 reads TGCAGCGTTGTAAACAGCTACGAGCAGTACTTC.

V gene TRBV7-2 combines with J gene TRBJ1-4, with TRBD1 matching 9 bases. The V segment lost 5 bases and the J segment 8 bases; nucleotides outside the gene matches: 21. This CDR3 contains 19 residues. Germline CDR1 and CDR2: SGHTA and FQGNSA. CDR3 amino acids: CASSIAKGQGPAPWEKLFF. CDR3 coding DNA: TGTGCCAGCAGCATCGCTAAGGGACAGGGTCCCGCGCCGTGGGAAAAACTGTTTTTT.

This clonotype was detected a few times. The chain recombines TRBV4-2 with TRBJ1-1, with a possible D match to TRBD1 (5 bases). CDR3 length equals 13 residues. Trimming removed 8 bases at V and 0 bases at J, with 10 bases between. Germline values: CDR1 LGHNA, CDR2 YNFKEQ. For the CDR3, the DNA is TGTGCCAGCGAGTCGACAGTGAACACTGAAGCTTTCTTT. Its protein is CASESTVNTEAFF.

This clonotype was counted many times. The genes are TRBV3-1 and TRBJ2-7; D call uncertain. This CDR3 is built from 11 residues. Germline V gives CDR1 LGHDT, CDR2 YNNKEL (reference sequence). V lost 5 bases and J lost 2, with 4 bases in between. This chain's CDR3 is CASSTPYEQYF. For the CDR3, the DNA is TGTGCCAGCAGCACCCCCTACGAGCAGTACTTC.

This clonotype was counted between two and nine times. This chain uses TRBV5-6 with TRBJ2-1; 12 nucleotides align to TRBD2. The CDR3 is 17 residues long. Trimming took 5 bases from V and 7 from J; bases not matched to a gene: 13. Looked up from germline, CDR1 is SGHDT and CDR2 is YYEEEE. CDR3 in amino acids: CASSSWARTSGENEQFF. The CDR3 DNA is TGTGCCAGCAGTTCCTGGGCCAGGACTAGCGGGGAGAATGAGCAGTTCTTC.

This chain connects TRBV15 to TRBJ2-7, with 10 bases that match TRBD2. V shed 1 base and J 6 bases; nucleotides not matched to a gene: 6. The CDR3 loop spans 15 amino acids. CDR1 is LNHNV, CDR2 YYDKDF, per germline (reference sequence). CDR3 sequence: CATSRVLAGVGEQYF. In DNA, the CDR3 is TGTGCCACCAGCAGAGTCCTAGCGGGAGTCGGCGAGCAGTACTTC.

This clonotype was observed a few times. The chain combines TRBV5-1 with TRBJ2-5; 9 bases are shared with TRBD2. The germline V gene encodes CDR1 SGHRS and CDR2 YFSETQ. The CDR3 runs to 17 residues. V was pared by 4 bases and J by 2 bases, with 12 bases of the junction left unmatched. The CDR3 DNA reads as TGCGCCAGCAGCCGGGGGGGACTAGCAAGAGAACAAGAGACCCAGTACTTC. Translating gives CASSRGGLAREQETQYF. The whole variable domain, remainder taken from reference TRBV5-1 and TRBJ2-5, is KAGVTQTPRYLIKTRGQQVTLSCSPISGHRSVSWYQQTPGQGLQFLFEYFSETQRNKGNFPGRFSGRQFSNSRSEMNVSTLELGDSALYLCASSRGGLAREQETQYFGPGTRLLVL.

This clonotype was seen only a few times. The V call is TRBV12-3 or TRBV12-4, the J call TRBJ2-1, with TRBD2 matching over 7 bases. V lost 1 base, J lost 9 bases, and 3 bases stayed unmatched. This CDR3 has 13 residues. CDR3 nucleotides: TGTGCCAGCAGTTTAGGAGGGAGGGTTGAGCAGTTCTTC. It codes for CASSLGGRVEQFF.

This clonotype was found many times. The chain links TRBV7-9 to TRBJ2-5; D uncertain. In germline, CDR1 is SEHNR, CDR2 FQNEAQ (reference sequence). The CDR3 totals 14 residues. Trimming removed 2 bases from V and 3 bases from J, with 10 bases in between. For the CDR3, the DNA is TGTGCCAGCAGCTTAATTGCGCCCGAAGAGACCCAGTACTTC. It translates to CASSLIAPEETQYF.

V is TRBV3-1 and J is TRBJ1-4; no clear D. Germline loops: CDR1 LGHDT, CDR2 YNNKEL (reference sequence). Between the trimmed V and J ends, which lost 4 bases and 1 base, there was a span of 10 bases. This CDR3 comprises 15 residues. The CDR3 sequence: CASSPARLTNEKLFF. The CDR3 coding sequence is TGTGCCAGCAGCCCTGCTCGATTAACTAATGAAAAACTGTTTTTT.

The J gene is TRBJ2-7, the V gene TRBV28; 8 bases are shared with TRBD2. The germline V gene encodes CDR1 MDHEN and CDR2 SYDVKM. V lost 5 bases, J lost 7 bases, and 13 bases stayed unmatched. The CDR3 has 15 amino acids. In nucleotides, the CDR3 is TGTGCCAGCAGTCACAGAAGCGGGAGTCTGGGTGAGCAGTACTTC. Amino acids: CASSHRSGSLGEQYF.

This clonotype was recorded a few times. The rearrangement links TRBV9 to TRBJ2-4; TRBD1 aligns across 9 bases. Germline CDR1 and CDR2: SGDLS and YYNGEE. CDR3 length: 15 residues. The junction had 6 bases not matched to a gene; V was cut back by 1 base and J by 7 bases. CDR3 coding DNA: TGTGCCAGCAGCGTAACAGGGGGCGCTGGTAACATTCAGTACTTC. This gives the protein CASSVTGGAGNIQYF.

This clonotype was detected a few times. This chain joins TRBV5-1 and TRBJ1-2; the D gene is possibly TRBD1 (6 bases). Germline loops: CDR1 SGHRS, CDR2 YFSETQ. Between the trimmed V and J ends, which lost 4 bases and 4 bases, there was a span of 11 bases. The CDR3 runs to 13 residues. This CDR3 is CASSLSDSYGYTF. For the CDR3, the DNA is TGCGCCAGCAGCCTATCGGACAGCTATGGCTACACCTTC. Using reference TRBV5-1 and TRBJ1-2 for the parts outside the CDR3, the full variable domain is KAGVTQTPRYLIKTRGQQVTLSCSPISGHRSVSWYQQTPGQGLQFLFEYFSETQRNKGNFPGRFSGRQFSNSRSEMNVSTLELGDSALYLCASSLSDSYGYTFGSGTRLTVV.

This clonotype was recorded many times. The V gene is TRBV28, the J gene TRBJ2-5, with D possibly matching TRBD2 (5 bases). The germline V gene has CDR1 MDHEN and CDR2 SYDVKM. This CDR3 comprises 11 residues. Between the trimmed V and J ends, which lost 3 bases and 7 bases, there was a span of 6 bases. CDR3 DNA sequence: TGTGCCAGCAGTTTTGAGGGGACCCAGTACTTC. It is translated as CASSFEGTQYF.

The rearrangement joins TRBV4-3 to TRBJ1-2; D gene ambiguous. From germline, CDR1 is LGHNA and CDR2 YSLEER. The CDR3 extends over 14 amino acids. V gave up 4 bases and J gave up 7 bases, with 16 bases separating them. CDR3 amino acids: CASSPRLLLVGYTF. For the CDR3, the DNA is TGCGCCAGCAGCCCCCGGTTACTTCTTGTTGGCTACACCTTC.

The V call is TRBV5-1, the J call TRBJ2-2, with a possible D match to TRBD2 (5 bases). CDR3 length: 14 residues. V lost 2 bases and J 4 bases, leaving 9 bases between the germline ends. Germline CDR1 and CDR2: SGHRS and YFSETQ. CDR3 nucleotide sequence: TGCGCCAGCAGCTTCCCCCGGGGCACCGGGGAGCTGTTTTTT. Its protein is CASSFPRGTGELFF. Full variable domain (rest looked up from reference TRBV5-1 and TRBJ2-2): KAGVTQTPRYLIKTRGQQVTLSCSPISGHRSVSWYQQTPGQGLQFLFEYFSETQRNKGNFPGRFSGRQFSNSRSEMNVSTLELGDSALYLCASSFPRGTGELFFGEGSRLTVL.

The sample holds a few counts of this clonotype. The CDR3 loop is CSATKQGAGNQPQHF. DNA of the CDR3: TGCAGTGCCACTAAACAGGGGGCGGGTAATCAGCCCCAGCATTTT. The V gene is TRBV20-1, the J gene TRBJ1-5, with 9 bases lining up with TRBD1. The J segment lost 4 bases and the V segment lost 6 bases, leaving 10 bases of the junction unmatched. Germline V gene lookup returns CDR1 DFQATT and CDR2 SNEGSKA (reference sequence). The CDR3 contains 15 residues.

This clonotype has a count of ten or more. The chain couples TRBV20-1 to TRBJ1-1, with D perhaps TRBD1 (5 bases). V was clipped by 3 bases and J by 2 bases, with 13 bases between them. CDR1 and CDR2 (germline): DFQATT, SNEGSKA (reference sequence). This CDR3 spans 14 amino acids. CDR3 DNA: TGCAGTGCTAGGCCCGGAGGGGCAAACACTGAAGCTTTCTTT. The encoded protein is CSARPGGANTEAFF.

V usage is TRBV20-1 and J usage is TRBJ2-7; no clear D gene. The V gene's germline CDR1 is DFQATT and CDR2 SNEGSKA (reference sequence). Trimming took off 6 bases at V and 0 bases at J, with 6 bases between the two ends. The CDR3 loop spans 11 amino acids. The CDR3 DNA reads TGCAGTGCAGGCAGCTCCTACGAGCAGTACTTC. This codes for CSAGSSYEQYF.

This clonotype was counted many times. The V and J genes are TRBV6-5 and TRBJ1-4; 9 bases align to TRBD1. Germline-derived CDR1 and CDR2 are MNHEY and SVGAGI. The CDR3 totals 15 residues. J gave up 6 bases and V 5 bases, and 7 bases lay outside the gene matches. The CDR3: CASSSSGTGHEKLFF. The CDR3 coding sequence is TGTGCCAGCAGTAGTTCCGGGACAGGGCATGAAAAACTGTTTTTT.

The chain couples TRBV12-3 or TRBV12-4 to TRBJ2-3, with 12 bases identical to TRBD2. Unmatched junction bases numbered 12, after V lost 5 bases and J lost 0 bases. The CDR3 runs 19 residues. The chain's CDR3 is CASSIWRTSGVGSTDTQYF. The CDR3 DNA is TGTGCCAGCAGTATATGGCGGACTAGCGGGGTTGGAAGCACAGATACGCAGTATTTT.

The chain has TRBV29-1 and TRBJ2-5; 9 bases fit TRBD2. V was clipped by 3 bases and J by 5 bases; unmatched bases: 10. CDR3 size: 15 residues. Germline V lookup: CDR1 SQVTM, CDR2 ANQGSEA. CDR3 sequence (DNA): TGCAGCGTTGATGTGGTAGCGGGGGCACGGGAGACCCAGTACTTC. Its protein product is CSVDVVAGARETQYF.